This T cell receptor (beta chain) emerged from a study of blood T cells in healthy people across ages. Study-wide results and caveats: Estimates based on one million T cells were treated as lower bounds.

Using a J-beta primer mix together with a sample-barcoded 5' primer, a second PCR was run for about 6 to 12 cycles. Every sample returned 2.5 million or more CDR3-containing paired-end reads. TCRdb reprocessed the 5' RACE reads via MiXCR and lists one record per CDR3 protein. Counted here are about 800,000 distinct CDR3 sequences, more than 45% occurring once; the ten biggest clones make up 22%. This CDR3 comprises 12 residues. Germline lookup yields CDR1 MNHEY and CDR2 SMNVEV (reference sequence). Trimming pared 10 bases from V and 3 bases from J, leaving 13 bases between. As for this clonotype: Its target is not known.

V is TRBV27 and J is TRBJ2-7; D is perhaps TRBD1 (6 bases). The sequence was obtained from a man younger than 40 in good health. The sequencing sample was made of blood. The CDR3 here is CATGTHFYEQYF. The CDR3, as DNA: TGTGCCACCGGGACACACTTCTACGAGCAGTACTTC.